This T cell receptor beta chain was observed in a study of T cell repertoires in cytomegalovirus infection. In the study overall: Use of recently identified HLA-C-restricted and well-studied HLA-B-restricted CMV epitopes was part of the study.

The CDR3 length is 14 residues. Note on this clonotype: Its antigen is still unknown. A read error may account for a junction end that differs from germline.

TCRdb passed the reads through MiXCR, listing each CDR3 protein once. The sample holds about 770,000 distinct CDR3 sequences, 25% to 35% seen once. The J gene is TRBJ2-1, the V gene TRBV12-3 or TRBV12-4; 11 positions match TRBD2. The TCR sequence derives from a human donor in good health (CMV status not recorded). Some clones in this sample may be carry-over from other donors' samples. This sample comprised cultured CD8+ T cells from PBMCs, obtained from culture after CMV antigen stimulation. Written as DNA, the CDR3 is TGTGCCAGCAGTGTAGCGGGGGGGCCAGGTGAGCAGTTCTTC. Protein: CASSVAGGPGEQFF.